The rows below give T cell receptor beta chains drawn from one sample of a study of T cell responses to AZD1222 COVID-19 vaccine. The repertoire was sequenced with immunoSEQ multiplex PCR; TCRdb's copy has only in-frame clones and lacks some. The data hold 95,000 to 150,000 clones, with 80% to 95% observed a single time. Sequencing used peripheral blood, obtained on day 0 of AZD1222 vaccination. The receptors originated from an adult in good health. Each CDR3 is given with its conserved first and last residue. The order of the fields is D gene, V gene, J gene, CDR3 protein. D genes are given only for firm matches.

TRBD1	TRBV7-6	TRBJ1-1	CASSSTQGAGTEAFF
NA	TRBV6-5	TRBJ1-5	CASGSKGYSNQPQHF